Each of the 15 T cell receptor beta chains below was sequenced from the same sample in a study of T cells after yellow fever vaccination. TCRdb recomputed calls from the 5' RACE reads with MiXCR, one row per CDR3 protein. The top ten hold 15% to 20% of the sample, which has about 500,000 distinct CDR3 sequences, roughly 17% seen once. The sequenced sample was PBMCs, obtained around 5 days after the first yellow fever vaccination. These receptor sequences come from a man younger than 30 who received the YFV17D yellow fever vaccine.

This clonotype has ten or more counts. V gene TRBV7-3 combines with J gene TRBJ2-1; TRBD2 might be the D (6 bases). The CDR3 extends over 16 amino acids. Trimming left V 6 bases short and J 4 bases short, with 19 bases between. Per the germline V gene, CDR1 is SGHTA and CDR2 is FQGTGA. CDR3 loop: CASSPTPGLTYNEQFF. The CDR3 nucleotides are TGTGCCAGCAGTCCCACACCGGGACTGACGTACAATGAGCAGTTCTTC.

This clonotype showed up just a few times. The CDR3 coding sequence is TGCAGTGCTAGAGACGCGGGCTACACCTTC. Translation gives CSARDAGYTF. This rearrangement joins TRBV20-1 to TRBJ1-2; no clear D gene. Trimming pared 0 bases from V and 8 bases from J, leaving 4 bases between. Germline CDR1 DFQATT, CDR2 SNEGSKA (reference sequence). The CDR3 consists of 10 residues.

This clonotype showed up just a few times. The chain carries TRBV20-1 and TRBJ2-1; D may correspond to TRBD1 or TRBD2 (6 bases each). V was trimmed by 7 bases and J by 3 bases, leaving 13 bases between them. This CDR3 comprises 13 residues. Germline CDR1 DFQATT, CDR2 SNEGSKA (reference sequence). CDR3 bases: TGCAGTGGTCGGGGGCCGATCTACAATGAGCAGTTCTTC. Protein product: CSGRGPIYNEQFF.

There are a few counts of this clonotype. V gene TRBV12-3 or TRBV12-4 combines with J gene TRBJ2-3; D call uncertain. The V end lost 9 bases, the J end lost 0 bases, and 7 bases lay between the germline ends. The CDR3 extends over 12 amino acids. CDR3 in amino acids: CASTYSTDTQYF. The CDR3 bases are TGTGCCAGTACTTACAGCACAGATACGCAGTATTTT.

The chain employs TRBV6-6 and TRBJ1-5; D not resolved. Germline assignment: CDR1 MNHNY and CDR2 SVGAGI (reference sequence). Trimming took 10 bases from V and 6 from J, leaving 16 bases between them. There are 13 residues in the CDR3. CDR3 coding DNA: TGTGCCACCAACCAAGGCCCCGTTCAGCCCCAGCATTTT. This encodes CATNQGPVQPQHF.

This clonotype was found a few times. The rearrangement links TRBV7-9 to TRBJ2-3; no clear D. From germline, CDR1 is SEHNR and CDR2 FQNEAQ (reference sequence). Trimming left V 5 bases short and J 5 bases short, with 20 bases between. The CDR3 extends over 16 amino acids. CDR3 nucleotide sequence: TGTGCCAGCAGCGGACGACGAGAAGGCGATGGAGATACGCAGTATTTT. It codes for CASSGRREGDGDTQYF.

This chain connects TRBV2 to TRBJ2-1; D remains ambiguous. Deletions cut 2 bases from V and 2 bases from J, with 10 bases between. The germline CDR1 and CDR2 sequences are SNHLY and FYNNEI. This CDR3 spans 15 amino acids. This CDR3 is CASSELQRTYNEQFF. The CDR3 DNA sequence: TGTGCCAGCAGTGAACTCCAACGTACCTACAATGAGCAGTTCTTC.

V and J are TRBV12-3 or TRBV12-4 and TRBJ1-5; TRBD1 is a possible D gene (6 bases). V was clipped by 4 bases and J by 6 bases, with 31 bases between them. The CDR3 totals 20 residues. The CDR3: CASSSREWAGEEEAGQPQHF. Written as DNA, the CDR3 is TGTGCCAGCAGTTCCCGTGAATGGGCAGGGGAGGAAGAAGCCGGTCAGCCCCAGCATTTT.

This clonotype was seen repeatedly, ten times or more. The chain joins TRBV7-9 to TRBJ1-1; unclear D gene. CDR1 and CDR2 (germline): SEHNR, FQNEAQ (reference sequence). The CDR3 contains 13 residues. Trimming pared 1 base from V and 1 base from J, leaving 4 bases between. CDR3 amino acids: CASSLDANTEAFF. The CDR3 bases are TGTGCCAGCAGCTTAGACGCGAACACTGAAGCTTTCTTT.

The chain links TRBV19 to TRBJ2-6; no reliable D call. The germline gives CDR1 LNHDA, CDR2 SQIVND (reference sequence). The CDR3 is 15 residues long. The ends were cut back, 4 bases at V and 0 bases at J, with 7 bases in the middle. The CDR3 reads CASSTVTSGANVLTF. CDR3 nucleotides: TGTGCCAGTAGTACAGTGACCTCTGGGGCCAACGTCCTGACTTTC.

This clonotype has a handful of counts. The chain has TRBV4-1 and TRBJ2-1, with 9 bases lining up with TRBD2. CDR1 is MGHRA and CDR2 is YSYEKL in the germline V gene. The CDR3 contains 15 residues. J lost 3 bases, V lost 1 base, and 1 base had no gene match. The CDR3, as DNA: TGCGCCAGCAGCCAAGGAGCGGGGGGCTACAATGAGCAGTTCTTC. Protein: CASSQGAGGYNEQFF.

This clonotype was detected a few times. This sequence joins TRBV4-1 and TRBJ2-1, with 9 bases aligning to TRBD2. J gave up 0 bases and V 5 bases, and 11 bases lay outside the gene matches. Germline assignment: CDR1 MGHRA and CDR2 YSYEKL. This CDR3 comprises 18 residues. Written as DNA, the CDR3 is TGCGCCAGCAGCTACAATGCGGGGGGGCGAAGCTCCTACAATGAGCAGTTCTTC. This sequence encodes CASSYNAGGRSSYNEQFF.

CDR3 sequence: CASSPWRTGVSGNTIYF. CDR3 DNA sequence: TGTGCCAGCTCACCATGGAGGACAGGCGTCTCTGGAAACACCATATATTTT. The V and J genes are TRBV18 and TRBJ1-3; 7 nucleotides match TRBD1. There are 17 residues in the CDR3. The germline V gene encodes CDR1 KGHSH and CDR2 LQKENI. Trimming removed 2 bases from V and 0 bases from J; junction bases left unmatched: 7.

CDR3 in amino acids: CASSQGVGRGETQYF. CDR3 nucleotides: TGCGCCAGCAGCCAAGGGGTGGGGAGGGGAGAGACCCAGTACTTC. This chain uses TRBV4-3 with TRBJ2-5, with TRBD2 matching 7 bases. Unmatched junction bases numbered 6, after V lost 1 base and J lost 4 bases. This CDR3 has 15 residues. CDR1 and CDR2 (germline): LGHNA, YSLEER.

The gene calls are TRBV2 and TRBJ2-3; tentative D call: TRBD2 (6 bases). The CDR3 is made up of 13 amino acids. In germline, CDR1 is SNHLY, CDR2 FYNNEI. Trimming removed 7 bases from V and 5 bases from J, with 13 bases in between. The CDR3 nucleotides read TGTGCCAGCACACGGAGGGTTGAAGATACGCAGTATTTT. Residues: CASTRRVEDTQYF.